The clone carrying this T cell receptor (beta chain) was seen a few times. Its antigen remains unknown. V was clipped by 6 bases and J by 8 bases, with 11 bases between them. Germline CDR1 reads LNHDA; CDR2 reads SQIVND (reference sequence). CDR3 length: 12 amino acids. This sample stems from a study of beta chain features in type 1 diabetes. The whole isolated RNA underwent reverse transcription, so sequencing captured expressed TCRB transcripts. Clones were sequenced by immunoSEQ multiplex PCR, and TCRdb holds only the in-frame ones, with some missing. Found here are about 270,000 clones, approximately 15% of them singletons; the top ten hold 0.015% to 0.02%. Whole-study results and caveats: Moderate but significant shortening of TCRB CDR3s was recorded in all four CD4+ subsets from Type 1 diabetes patients. cDNA sequencing could over-represent cells with high TCR expression.

Naive, central memory, regulatory and stem cell-like memory cells within the CD4+ compartment were sorted using CD45RO/CCR7/CD25/CD127/CD95/CD27. Source material: naive CD4+ T cells from blood. The chain has TRBV19 and TRBJ2-1; no definite D call. This receptor was taken from a man aged 30 to 39 with type 1 diabetes. The CDR3 sequence: CASSMRFHEQFF. The CDR3 DNA follows: TGTGCCAGTAGCATGCGTTTCCATGAGCAGTTCTTC. Drawing the rest from reference TRBV19 and TRBJ2-1, the complete variable domain is DGGITQSPKYLFRKEGQNVTLSCEQNLNHDAMYWYRQDPGQGLRLIYYSQIVNDFQKGDIAEGYSVSREKKESFPLTVTSAQKNPTAFYLCASSMRFHEQFFGPGTRLTVL.